The present TCR beta chain was sequenced within a study of T cell responses to AZD1222 COVID-19 vaccine. Study results and caveats: Spike-specific TCR breadth and depth were elevated following two AZD1222 doses.

Comments on this clone: Its antigen is as yet unknown.

TCRdb's table, derived via immunoSEQ multiplex PCR, lists solely in-frame clones and lacks some. This table has some 160,000 clones, 90% to 95% appearing once. Source: peripheral blood, taken on day 0 of AZD1222 vaccination. The clonotype was recovered from an adult in good health.

CDR3 sequence reads: CASSQSYPKTGGTGGYTF. The CDR3 DNA reads as TGTGCCAGCAGCCAATCCTATCCAAAGACAGGGGGCACTGGTGGCTACACCTTC. V gene TRBV3-1 (or the pseudogene TRBV3-2) combines with J gene TRBJ1-2; 10 nucleotides match TRBD1. The CDR3 loop spans 18 amino acids. Per germline, CDR1 LGHDT and CDR2 YNNKEL (reference sequence). The V and J ends lost 2 bases and 7 bases, in that order; junction bases with no gene match: 16.